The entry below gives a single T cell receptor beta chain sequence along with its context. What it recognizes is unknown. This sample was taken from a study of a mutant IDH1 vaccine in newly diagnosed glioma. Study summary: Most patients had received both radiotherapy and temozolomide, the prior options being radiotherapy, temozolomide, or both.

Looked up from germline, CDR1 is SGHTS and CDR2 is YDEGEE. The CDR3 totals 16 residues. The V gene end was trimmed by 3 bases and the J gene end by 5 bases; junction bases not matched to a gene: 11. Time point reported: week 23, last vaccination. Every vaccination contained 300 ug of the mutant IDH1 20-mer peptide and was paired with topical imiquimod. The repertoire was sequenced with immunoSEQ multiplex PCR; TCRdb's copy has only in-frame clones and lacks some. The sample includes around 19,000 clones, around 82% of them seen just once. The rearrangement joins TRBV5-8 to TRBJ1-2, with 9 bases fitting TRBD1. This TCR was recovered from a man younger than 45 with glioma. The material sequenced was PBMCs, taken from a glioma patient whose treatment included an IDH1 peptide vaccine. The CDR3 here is CASSSESTGGLYGYTF. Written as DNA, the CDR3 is TGTGCCAGCAGCTCTGAATCGACAGGGGGACTATATGGCTACACCTTC.